This T cell receptor beta chain was identified during a study of CD8+CD57+ T cells in acquired aplastic anemia. Study information: Sorted cells (CD4+ and CD8+) yielded DNA amounts that averaged around 3.1 ug.

The CDR3 runs to 13 residues. V was shortened by 8 bases and J by 2 bases, with 13 bases between the two germline ends. The germline gives CDR1 MNHNS, CDR2 SASEGT. Genomic DNA constituted the template upon which TCR beta VDJ and CDR3 profiling was performed. One entry per CDR3 protein, called by TCRdb with MiXCR from the reads. The sample shows some 180,000 distinct CDR3 sequences, around 50% of them seen only once. All patients picked for sequencing had shown, by flow cytometry, an expansion of CD8+CD57+ cells. There were no patients without severe acquired aplastic anemia. Blood was sampled before the patients had received any therapy.

The V call is TRBV6-1, the J call TRBJ2-7, with D perhaps being TRBD1 or TRBD2 (5 bases each). Material for sequencing was sorted CD4+, CD8+, or CD8+CD57+ T cells (not recorded which) from PBMCs. The receptor comes from a human donor with aplastic anemia. CDR3 nucleotides: TGTGCCAGCGGCCGGGACGGAACCTACGAGCAGTACTTC. This translates into CASGRDGTYEQYF.